Listed here are 24 T cell receptor beta chains from one sample, sequenced in a study of beta chain features in type 1 diabetes. Overall study results and limits: For Type 1 diabetes patients, all four CD4+ subsets carried TCRB CDR3s that were moderately but significantly shorter.

No antigen has been identified for these receptors. Expressed TCRB transcripts were sequenced because the entire RNA isolate underwent reverse transcription. Sequencing was performed with immunoSEQ multiplex PCR; in TCRdb, only in-frame clones are kept and a portion is missing. The sample gives some 160,000 clones, 8% to 8.5% of which show up once; 0.45% to 0.6% is in the top ten. What was sequenced was central memory CD4+ T cells from blood. The receptors shown here come from a woman younger than 35 with type 1 diabetes.

J is TRBJ2-2 and V is TRBV5-4, with D tentatively TRBD1 (6 bases). CDR1 SGHNT and CDR2 YYREEE come from the germline V gene (reference sequence). The CDR3 covers 17 residues. V lost 4 bases to trimming and J lost 1 base, with 17 bases between them. As DNA, the CDR3 is TGTGCCAGCAGCCGTTCCTATTCAGGGGAGAACACCGGGGAGCTGTTTTTT. This codes for CASSRSYSGENTGELFF.

This chain links TRBV27 with TRBJ2-5; 7 bases are shared with TRBD1. The CDR3 is 15 amino acids. Germline V lookup: CDR1 MNHEY, CDR2 SMNVEV (reference sequence). J gave up 5 bases and V 5 bases, and 11 bases lay outside the gene matches. The CDR3 coding sequence is TGTGCCAGCAGTCCCGGGGACAGACCCTGGGAGACCCAGTACTTC. Translation: CASSPGDRPWETQYF.

The CDR3 region has the DNA TGTGCCAGCAGTGTGTCTAGCGGGAGGGCCGCAGATACGCAGTATTTT. This translates into CASSVSSGRAADTQYF. This chain connects TRBV27 to TRBJ2-3; TRBD2 matches 12 bases. V shed 5 bases and J 4 bases; nucleotides not matched to a gene: 7. This CDR3 has 16 residues. Germline CDR1 MNHEY, CDR2 SMNVEV (reference sequence).

This chain uses TRBV7-2 with TRBJ2-7; 8 positions agree with TRBD1. The CDR3 contains 15 residues. J gave up 3 bases and V 5 bases, and 9 bases lay outside the gene matches. Germline values: CDR1 SGHTA, CDR2 FQGNSA. Written as DNA, the CDR3 is TGTGCCAGCAGCACCCACAGGGGGGCTGGCTACGAGCAGTACTTC. Its translation is CASSTHRGAGYEQYF.

V and J are TRBV29-1 and TRBJ1-1; possible D gene TRBD1, 6 bases. The CDR3 runs to 13 residues. With 4 bases removed from V and 4 bases from J, the gap between germline ends came to 13 bases. Germline V CDR1 and CDR2: SQVTM, ANQGSEA. In DNA form, the CDR3 reads TGCAGCGTTGGAAGGGGGGGAGGCACTGAAGCTTTCTTT. Residues: CSVGRGGGTEAFF.

This clone was counted a few times. V is TRBV7-9 and J is TRBJ2-3; TRBD2 matches 8 bases. V was pared by 5 bases and J by 6 bases, with 7 bases of the junction left unmatched. Germline V lookup: CDR1 SEHNR, CDR2 FQNEAQ (reference sequence). CDR3 length: 14 amino acids. CDR3 sequence: CASSPTSAFDTQYF. The CDR3 nucleotides are TGTGCCAGCAGCCCGACTAGCGCCTTTGATACGCAGTATTTT.

The chain carries TRBV2 and TRBJ1-1; tentatively, D is TRBD1 (6 bases). This CDR3 spans 13 amino acids. V was pared by 4 bases and J by 4 bases, with 10 bases between. CDR1 SNHLY and CDR2 FYNNEI come from the germline V gene. The CDR3 here is CASSGGQVTEAFF. CDR3 nucleotides: TGTGCCAGCAGTGGGGGGCAGGTCACTGAAGCTTTCTTT. Full variable domain (missing parts from reference TRBV2 and TRBJ1-1): EPEVTQTPSHQVTQMGQEVILRCVPISNHLYFYWYRQILGQKVEFLVSFYNNEISEKSEIFDDQFSVERPDGSNFTLKIRSTKLEDSAMYFCASSGGQVTEAFFGQGTRLTVV.

J is TRBJ2-3 and V is TRBV29-1; no firm D call. The V gene's germline CDR1 is SQVTM and CDR2 ANQGSEA. The CDR3 has 13 amino acids. V lost 4 bases and J 2 bases, leaving 10 bases between the germline ends. This chain's CDR3 is CSVAYRDTDTQYF. The CDR3 DNA follows: TGCAGCGTTGCTTACAGAGACACAGATACGCAGTATTTT.

V and J are TRBV18 and TRBJ1-1, with 7 bases lining up with TRBD1. The ends lost 3 bases at V and 5 bases at J; junction bases unmatched: 6. Germline V CDR1 and CDR2: KGHSH, LQKENI. The CDR3 consists of 14 residues. CDR3 residues: CASSPQGQETEAFF. The CDR3 DNA is TGTGCCAGCTCACCTCAAGGACAGGAAACTGAAGCTTTCTTT.

In this sample, this clone turned up a few times. The rearrangement links TRBV5-6 to TRBJ1-2; TRBD1 matches 7 bases. The V segment lost 2 bases and the J segment 7 bases; nucleotides outside the gene matches: 8. Germline assignment: CDR1 SGHDT and CDR2 YYEEEE. There are 14 residues in the CDR3. The CDR3, as DNA: TGTGCCAGCAGCTTACAGGGGATGGAGGGTGGCTACACCTTC. Its protein is CASSLQGMEGGYTF. The full variable domain, rest sourced from reference TRBV5-6 and TRBJ1-2, is DAGVTQSPTHLIKTRGQQVTLRCSPKSGHDTVSWYQQALGQGPQFIFQYYEEEERQRGNFPDRFSGHQFPNYSSELNVNALLLGDSALYLCASSLQGMEGGYTFGSGTRLTVV.

V and J are TRBV27 and TRBJ2-2; 13 positions match TRBD2. Per germline, CDR1 MNHEY and CDR2 SMNVEV (reference sequence). The CDR3 extends over 17 amino acids. V lost 5 bases, J lost 7 bases, and 10 bases stayed unmatched. CDR3 sequence (DNA): TGTGCCAGCAGTCTAAGACTAGCGGGGGGTCTGGGCGGGGAGCTGTTTTTT. It translates to CASSLRLAGGLGGELFF.

V usage is TRBV5-6 and J usage is TRBJ2-5; D unresolved. The CDR3 loop spans 15 amino acids. V lost 0 bases and J lost 5, with 14 bases in between. CDR1 is SGHDT and CDR2 is YYEEEE in the germline V gene. The CDR3 region is CASSLGRSDGETQYF. The CDR3 bases are TGTGCCAGCAGCTTGGGGCGGTCGGATGGGGAGACCCAGTACTTC. Full variable domain (rest looked up from reference TRBV5-6 and TRBJ2-5): DAGVTQSPTHLIKTRGQQVTLRCSPKSGHDTVSWYQQALGQGPQFIFQYYEEEERQRGNFPDRFSGHQFPNYSSELNVNALLLGDSALYLCASSLGRSDGETQYFGPGTRLLVL.

V is TRBV5-6 and J is TRBJ2-1, with 8 bases identical to TRBD1. CDR1 and CDR2 from the germline V gene are SGHDT and YYEEEE. The CDR3 is made up of 16 amino acids. V shed 6 bases and J 5 bases; nucleotides not matched to a gene: 13. The chain's CDR3 is CASILRGRRGHNEQFF. In nucleotides, the CDR3 is TGTGCCAGCATCCTCAGGGGGCGTCGGGGTCACAATGAGCAGTTCTTC.

The rearrangement links TRBV7-6 to TRBJ2-7, with TRBD1 matching 9 bases. This CDR3 contains 15 residues. Germline lookup yields CDR1 SGHVS and CDR2 FNYEAQ. V lost 5 bases and J lost 1; bases outside the gene matches: 6. The CDR3: CASSQDRGGSYEQYF. CDR3 nucleotide sequence: TGTGCCAGCAGCCAGGACAGGGGTGGGTCCTACGAGCAGTACTTC.

The chain couples TRBV13 to TRBJ2-7; tentative D call: TRBD2 (5 bases). V lost 3 bases, J lost 4 bases, and 10 bases lay in between. The germline CDR1 and CDR2 sequences are PRHDT and FYEKMQ (reference sequence). This CDR3 has 13 residues. CDR3 sequence (DNA): TGTGCCAGCAGCTTCCCTAGCTTGTACGAGCAGTACTTC. It codes for CASSFPSLYEQYF.

This clone was found a few times. The gene calls are TRBV7-9 and TRBJ2-7; perhaps TRBD2 as D (5 bases). Germline CDR1 and CDR2: SEHNR and FQNEAQ (reference sequence). V lost 8 bases and J lost 2, with 10 bases in between. The CDR3 covers 12 residues. The CDR3 DNA follows: TGTGCCAGCTCGCTTAGCGCCTACGAGCAGTACTTC. Translating gives CASSLSAYEQYF.

The J gene is TRBJ1-1, the V gene TRBV11-3; 10 bases line up with TRBD1. J was trimmed by 1 base and V by 5 bases; bases with no gene match: 10. Per germline, CDR1 SGHNT and CDR2 YENEEA. The CDR3 is 17 amino acids. In DNA, the CDR3 is TGTGCCAGCAGCCCTCTTACGGGACAGGGGTCGAACACTGAAGCTTTCTTT. Its protein is CASSPLTGQGSNTEAFF.

The chain links TRBV7-2 to TRBJ1-3, with D unclear. This CDR3 region has 16 residues. Per the germline V gene, CDR1 is SGHTA and CDR2 is FQGNSA. Trimming stripped 2 bases from V and 0 bases from J, with 11 bases between. In nucleotides, the CDR3 is TGTGCCAGCAGCTTATATTGGGGAGTCTCTGGAAACACCATATATTTT. As protein: CASSLYWGVSGNTIYF.

The V call is TRBV2, the J call TRBJ2-5, with TRBD1 identical over 7 bases. CDR1 and CDR2 (germline): SNHLY, FYNNEI. V shed 7 bases and J 5 bases; nucleotides not matched to a gene: 7. The CDR3 extends over 13 amino acids. CDR3 residues: CASNGQEGETQYF. The CDR3 nucleotides read TGTGCCAGCAATGGACAGGAAGGCGAGACCCAGTACTTC.

The chain is built from TRBV4-3 and TRBJ2-7, with TRBD1 identical over 7 bases. Germline V gene sequence: CDR1 LGHNA, CDR2 YSLEER. V was clipped by 0 bases and J by 0 bases; unmatched bases: 8. This CDR3 comprises 17 residues. The CDR3 loop reads CASSQEAVGTASYEQYF. The CDR3 bases are TGCGCCAGCAGCCAAGAAGCCGTAGGGACAGCCTCCTACGAGCAGTACTTC.

This clone was counted only a few times. The V and J genes are TRBV19 and TRBJ2-7, with a tentative D call TRBD2 (6 bases). The CDR3 sequence is 13 residues long. The germline V and J ends were trimmed by 4 bases and 6 bases, with 13 bases remaining between them. Germline values: CDR1 LNHDA, CDR2 SQIVND (reference sequence). CDR3 sequence reads: CASSTLLAGEQYF. The CDR3 region has the DNA TGTGCCAGTAGTACCCTACTAGCTGGCGAGCAGTACTTC.

This clone was counted a single time. V usage is TRBV6-6 and J usage is TRBJ1-4; D gene unclear. Germline V gene data show CDR1 as MNHNY and CDR2 as SVGAGI (reference sequence). V was cut by 10 bases and J by 13 bases, with 28 bases left in between. This CDR3 region has 15 residues. In DNA form, the CDR3 reads TGTGCCACCTCTCTGATGCCTGATCGGGGAATTGGACTGTTTTTT. Its translation is CATSLMPDRGIGLFF.

This clone has only a few counts. The rearrangement joins TRBV15 to TRBJ2-5, with D perhaps TRBD2 (5 bases). Looked up from germline, CDR1 is LNHNV and CDR2 is YYDKDF (reference sequence). This CDR3 has 16 amino acids. Deletions cut 2 bases from V and 3 bases from J, with 16 bases between. The CDR3 region has the DNA TGTGCCACCAGCAGATCCTTCTACGACGGGAAAGAGACCCAGTACTTC. This gives the protein CATSRSFYDGKETQYF.

The rearrangement links TRBV4-1 to TRBJ1-1; D is unresolved. The germline V gene encodes CDR1 MGHRA and CDR2 YSYEKL. CDR3 size: 16 residues. The V end was cut by 4 bases, the J end by 1 base, with 16 bases between. The CDR3, as DNA: TGCGCCAGCAGCCGTGACCGAGAGGCCTCGAACACTGAAGCTTTCTTT. This codes for CASSRDREASNTEAFF.